This T cell receptor (beta chain) was recorded in a study of cytomegalovirus exposure and HLA in healthy donors. Whole-study results and caveats: V- and J-gene trimming of TCR beta was linked (in a later analysis) to a missense DCLRE1C variant. The listing of some 170 TCR beta chains classed them as cytomegalovirus-associated.

PCR primers comprised 60 Vbeta and 13 Jbeta primers. TCRdb keeps only in-frame clones here, not all; method: immunoSEQ multiplex PCR. This sample carries fewer than 250,000 clones, about 80% of them seen once, and the ten largest clones take less than 2%. Concerning this clone itself: Antigen: not known.

The length of the CDR3 is 14 residues. Germline CDR1 and CDR2: SQVTM and ANQGSEA. The V and J ends lost 3 bases and 3 bases respectively, with 11 bases between them. The TCR originated in a male donor in good health and CMV-seronegative. Sequenced material: PBMCs. V and J are TRBV29-1 and TRBJ1-4, with a possible D match to TRBD1 (5 bases). The CDR3: CSVDGGTPNEKLFF. In DNA, the CDR3 is TGCAGCGTTGACGGGGGGACTCCTAATGAAAAACTGTTTTTT.